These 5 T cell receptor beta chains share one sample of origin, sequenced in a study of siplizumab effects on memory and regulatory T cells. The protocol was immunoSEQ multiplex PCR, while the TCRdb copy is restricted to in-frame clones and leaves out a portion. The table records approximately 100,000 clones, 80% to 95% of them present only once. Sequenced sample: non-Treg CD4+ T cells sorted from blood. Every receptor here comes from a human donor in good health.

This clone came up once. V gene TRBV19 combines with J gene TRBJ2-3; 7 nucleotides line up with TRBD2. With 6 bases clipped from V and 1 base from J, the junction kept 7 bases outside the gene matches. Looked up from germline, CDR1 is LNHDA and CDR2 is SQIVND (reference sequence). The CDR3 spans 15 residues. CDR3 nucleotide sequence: TGTGCCAGTAGGGAGCGGGATCCTGGCACAGATACGCAGTATTTT. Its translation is CASRERDPGTDTQYF.

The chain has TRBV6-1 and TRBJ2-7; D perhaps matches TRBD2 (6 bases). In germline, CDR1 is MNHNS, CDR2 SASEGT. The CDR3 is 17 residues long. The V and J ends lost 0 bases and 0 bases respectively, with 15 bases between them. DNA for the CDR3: TGTGCCAGCAGTGAAGCGGAGGAGCGGGTCATCTCCTACGAGCAGTACTTC. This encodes CASSEAEERVISYEQYF.

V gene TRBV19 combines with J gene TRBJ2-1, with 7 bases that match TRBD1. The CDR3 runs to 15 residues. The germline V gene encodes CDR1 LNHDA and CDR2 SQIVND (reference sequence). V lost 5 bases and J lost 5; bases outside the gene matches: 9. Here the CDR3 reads CASSLLTGIHNEQFF. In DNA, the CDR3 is TGTGCCAGTAGTCTCCTGACAGGGATACACAATGAGCAGTTCTTC.

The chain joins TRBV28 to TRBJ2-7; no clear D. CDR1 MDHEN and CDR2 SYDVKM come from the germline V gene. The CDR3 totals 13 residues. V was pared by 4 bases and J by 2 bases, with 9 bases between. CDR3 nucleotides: TGTGCCAGCAGTTCCCGGTACCCCTACGAGCAGTACTTC. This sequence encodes CASSSRYPYEQYF.

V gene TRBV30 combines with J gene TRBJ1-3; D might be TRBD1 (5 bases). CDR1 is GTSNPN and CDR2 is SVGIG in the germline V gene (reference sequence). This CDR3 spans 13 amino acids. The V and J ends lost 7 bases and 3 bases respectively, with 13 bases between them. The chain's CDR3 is CAYSGGVGNTIYF. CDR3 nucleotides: TGTGCCTACTCCGGGGGGGTTGGAAACACCATATATTTT.